The 2 T cell receptor beta chains below were found in one sample sequenced in a study of cytomegalovirus exposure and HLA in healthy donors. PCR primers comprised 60 Vbeta and 13 Jbeta primers. Some clones are missing from TCRdb's copy, which holds only in-frame ones; the method was immunoSEQ multiplex PCR. The sample yields about 130,000 clones, 70% to 90% seen once. The sequencing sample was made of PBMCs. Receptors originate from a boy aged 5-17 years in good health and CMV-seronegative.

The rearrangement joins TRBV5-4 to TRBJ2-2; TRBD2 agrees at 9 bases. CDR3 length equals 17 residues. CDR1 and CDR2 from the germline V gene are SGHNT and YYREEE (reference sequence). V dropped 0 bases and J dropped 2; count of bases not matched to a gene: 5. The CDR3 region has the DNA TGTGCCAGCAGCTTGGCCAGCGGGGGGCCAAACACCGGGGAGCTGTTTTTT. This sequence encodes CASSLASGGPNTGELFF.

The chain employs TRBV14 and TRBJ2-1, with 11 bases fitting TRBD2. Germline CDR1 is SGHDN and CDR2 is FVKESK. The CDR3 is 15 amino acids. V lost 3 bases, J lost 3 bases, and 1 base stayed unmatched. The CDR3, as DNA: TGTGCCAGCAGCCAGGGGACTAGCGGCTACAATGAGCAGTTCTTC. Its protein is CASSQGTSGYNEQFF. The entire variable domain, with the rest obtained from reference TRBV14 and TRBJ2-1, is as follows: EAGVTQFPSHSVIEKGQTVTLRCDPISGHDNLYWYRRVMGKEIKFLLHFVKESKQDESGMPNNRFLAERTGGTYSTLKVQPAELEDSGVYFCASSQGTSGYNEQFFGPGTRLTVL.